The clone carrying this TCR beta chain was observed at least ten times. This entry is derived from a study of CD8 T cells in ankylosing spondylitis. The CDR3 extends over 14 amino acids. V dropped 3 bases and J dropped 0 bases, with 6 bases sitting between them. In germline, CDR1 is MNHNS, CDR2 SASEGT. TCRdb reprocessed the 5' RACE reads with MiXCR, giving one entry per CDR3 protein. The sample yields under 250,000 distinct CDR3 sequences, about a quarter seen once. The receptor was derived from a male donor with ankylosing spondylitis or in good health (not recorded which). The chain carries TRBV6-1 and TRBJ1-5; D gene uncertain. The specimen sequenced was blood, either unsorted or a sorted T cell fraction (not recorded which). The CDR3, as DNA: TGTGCCAGCAGTGACAGGTATAGCAATCAGCCCCAGCATTTT. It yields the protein CASSDRYSNQPQHF.